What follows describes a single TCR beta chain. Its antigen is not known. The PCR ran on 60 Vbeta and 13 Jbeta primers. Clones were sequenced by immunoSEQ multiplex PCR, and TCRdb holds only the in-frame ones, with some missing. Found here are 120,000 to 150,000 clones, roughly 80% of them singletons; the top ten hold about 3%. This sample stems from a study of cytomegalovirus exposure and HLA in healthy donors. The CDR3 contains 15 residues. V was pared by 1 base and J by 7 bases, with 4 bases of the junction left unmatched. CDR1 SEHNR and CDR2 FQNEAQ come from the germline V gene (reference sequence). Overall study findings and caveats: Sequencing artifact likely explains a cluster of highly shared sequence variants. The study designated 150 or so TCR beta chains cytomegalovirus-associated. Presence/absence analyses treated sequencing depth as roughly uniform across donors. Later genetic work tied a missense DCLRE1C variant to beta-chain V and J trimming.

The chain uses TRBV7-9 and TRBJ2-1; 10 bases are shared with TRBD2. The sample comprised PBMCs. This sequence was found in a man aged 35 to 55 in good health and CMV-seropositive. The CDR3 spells CASSLGSGRLNEQFF. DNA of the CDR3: TGTGCCAGCAGCTTAGGTAGCGGGAGGTTGAATGAGCAGTTCTTC.